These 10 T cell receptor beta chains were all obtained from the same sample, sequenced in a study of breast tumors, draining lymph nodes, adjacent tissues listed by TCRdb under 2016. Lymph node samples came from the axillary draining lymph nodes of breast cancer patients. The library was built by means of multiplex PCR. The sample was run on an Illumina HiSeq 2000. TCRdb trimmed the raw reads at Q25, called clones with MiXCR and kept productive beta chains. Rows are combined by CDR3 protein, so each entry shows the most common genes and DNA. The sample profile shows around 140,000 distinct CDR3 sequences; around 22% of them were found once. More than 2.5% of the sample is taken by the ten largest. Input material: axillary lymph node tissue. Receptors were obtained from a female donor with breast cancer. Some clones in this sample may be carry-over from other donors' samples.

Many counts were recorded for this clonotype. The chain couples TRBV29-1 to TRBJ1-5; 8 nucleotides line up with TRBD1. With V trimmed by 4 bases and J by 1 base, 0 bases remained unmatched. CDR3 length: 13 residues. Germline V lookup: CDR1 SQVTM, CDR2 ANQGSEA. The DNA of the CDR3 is TGCAGCGTTGCAGGGGGCAGCAATCAGCCCCAGCATTTT. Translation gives CSVAGGSNQPQHF.

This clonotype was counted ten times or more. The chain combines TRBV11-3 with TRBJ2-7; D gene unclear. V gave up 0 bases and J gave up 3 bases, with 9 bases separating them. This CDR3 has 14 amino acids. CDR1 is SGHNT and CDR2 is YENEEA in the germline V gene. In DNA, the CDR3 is TGTGCCAGCAGCTTAGATGACCTAGTCTACGAGCAGTACTTC. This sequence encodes CASSLDDLVYEQYF.

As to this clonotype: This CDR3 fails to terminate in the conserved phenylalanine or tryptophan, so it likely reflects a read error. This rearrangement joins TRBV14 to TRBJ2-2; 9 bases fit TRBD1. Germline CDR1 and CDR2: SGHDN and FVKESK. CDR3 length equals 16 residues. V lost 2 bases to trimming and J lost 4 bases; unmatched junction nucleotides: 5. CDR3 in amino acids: CASSQKTGGVTGELFC. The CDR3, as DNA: TGTGCCAGCAGCCAAAAAACAGGGGGCGTCACCGGGGAGCTGTTTTGT.

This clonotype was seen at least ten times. This CDR3 reads CAIGQDPNYGYTF. The CDR3 nucleotides are TGTGCCATAGGACAGGACCCTAACTATGGCTACACCTTC. This chain connects TRBV10-3 to TRBJ1-2; 7 bases fit TRBD1. V trimming: 9 bases; J trimming: 0 bases; junction bases outside the gene matches: 4. This CDR3 is 13 amino acids long. Germline V CDR1 and CDR2: ENHRY, SYGVKD.

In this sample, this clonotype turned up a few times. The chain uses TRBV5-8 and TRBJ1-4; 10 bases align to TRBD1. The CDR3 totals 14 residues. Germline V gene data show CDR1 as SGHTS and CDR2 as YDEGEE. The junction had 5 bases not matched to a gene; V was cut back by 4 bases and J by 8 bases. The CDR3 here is CASSVGTGEEKLFF. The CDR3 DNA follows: TGTGCCAGCAGCGTGGGGACAGGGGAGGAAAAACTGTTTTTT. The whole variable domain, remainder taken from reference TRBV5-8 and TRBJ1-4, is EAGVTQSPTHLIKTRGQQATLRCSPISGHTSVYWYQQALGLGLQFLLWYDEGEERNRGNFPPRFSGRQFPNYSSELNVNALELEDSALYLCASSVGTGEEKLFFGSGTQLSVL.

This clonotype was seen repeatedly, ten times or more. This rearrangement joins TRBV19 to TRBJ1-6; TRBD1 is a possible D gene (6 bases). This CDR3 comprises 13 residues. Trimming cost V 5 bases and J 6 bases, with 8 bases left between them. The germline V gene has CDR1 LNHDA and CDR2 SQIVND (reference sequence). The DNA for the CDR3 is TGTGCCAGTAGTCCGGGGGCTAATTCACCCCTCCACTTT. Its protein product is CASSPGANSPLHF.

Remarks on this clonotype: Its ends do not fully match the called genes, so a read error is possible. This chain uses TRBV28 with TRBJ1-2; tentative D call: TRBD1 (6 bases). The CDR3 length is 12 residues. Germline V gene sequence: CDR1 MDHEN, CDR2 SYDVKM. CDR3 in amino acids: CASNLGGFGYTF. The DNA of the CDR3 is TGTGCCAGCAATTTAGGGGGGTTTGGCTACACCTTC.

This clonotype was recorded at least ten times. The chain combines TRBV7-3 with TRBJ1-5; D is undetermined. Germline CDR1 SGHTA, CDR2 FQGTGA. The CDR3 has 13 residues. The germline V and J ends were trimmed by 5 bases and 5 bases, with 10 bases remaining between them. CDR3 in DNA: TGTGCCAGCAGCATCGGGCCGTATCAGCCCCAGCATTTT. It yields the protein CASSIGPYQPQHF.

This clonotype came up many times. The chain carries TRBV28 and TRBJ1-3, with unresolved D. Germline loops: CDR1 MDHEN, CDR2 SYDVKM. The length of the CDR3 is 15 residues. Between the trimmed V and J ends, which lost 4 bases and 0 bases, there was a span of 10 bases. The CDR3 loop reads CASSSGRISGNTIYF. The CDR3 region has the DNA TGTGCCAGCAGTTCCGGGCGGATCTCTGGAAACACCATATATTTT.

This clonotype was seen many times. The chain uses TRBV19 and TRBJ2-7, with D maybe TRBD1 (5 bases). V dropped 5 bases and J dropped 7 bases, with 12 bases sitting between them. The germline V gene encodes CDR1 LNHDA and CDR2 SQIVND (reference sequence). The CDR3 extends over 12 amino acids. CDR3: CASSGAKWEQYF. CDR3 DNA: TGTGCCAGTAGTGGGGCGAAGTGGGAGCAGTACTTC.